This entry concerns a single T cell receptor (beta chain). This specimen comes from a study of blood T cell repertoires in COVID-19. Background on the study: PBMCs, B-cell-depleted T cells, or T cells provided the cDNA or gDNA that made up the material.

Enrollees, about 18 to 89 years old, lived in 25 or so US areas. Trimming took off 5 bases at V and 5 bases at J, with 12 bases between the two ends. CDR3 size: 13 residues. CDR1 SNHLY and CDR2 FYNNEI come from the germline V gene. Original processing methods: By means of reference gene primer amplification, nucleated cell counts were estimated. TCRdb's copy holds only in-frame clones and misses some; the assay was immunoSEQ multiplex PCR. V and J calls and clone size are those listed in that table; D and trimming were worked out from the DNA. The sample lists around 180,000 clones, roughly 80% occurring once.

This receptor was obtained from a man between 50 and 59 years old who had recovered from COVID-19. The rearrangement uses TRBV2 and TRBJ2-5; TRBD1 might be the D (5 bases). Sequencing used PBMCs or T cells enriched from blood (not recorded which). For the CDR3, the DNA is TGTGCCAGCAGTTGGACACCAGGGGAGACCCAGTACTTC. This gives the protein CASSWTPGETQYF.